This entry describes one T cell receptor (beta chain). Libraries were prepared by immunoSEQ multiplex PCR; TCRdb keeps only in-frame clonotypes and omits some of them. The top ten hold more than 6.5% of the sample, which has around 120,000 clones, around 90% seen once. The data belong to a study of control samples from healthy donors and cancer patients. This CDR3 comprises 13 residues. V shed 3 bases and J shed 2 bases, with 8 bases lying between them. The chain has TRBV12-3 or TRBV12-4 and TRBJ2-7; D unclear. This receptor was obtained from a man in his forties or fifties in good health. Sequenced sample: blood. CDR3 bases: TGTGCCAGCAGTTTTGGCAGACCCTACGAGCAGTACTTC. It is translated as CASSFGRPYEQYF.